This TCR beta chain is from a study of blood T cell repertoires in COVID-19. About the research overall: Spain, Italy and the United States supplied samples that represented acute and convalescent COVID-19. The analysed material was cDNA or gDNA that came from T cells, B-cell-depleted T cells, or PBMCs.

With V trimmed by 2 bases and J by 2 bases, 0 bases remained unmatched. Germline V gene sequence: CDR1 MNHEY, CDR2 SVGEGT. CDR3 length: 14 amino acids. Authors' data handling: Amplification with reference gene primers provided the estimates of nucleated cell counts. The repertoire was sequenced with immunoSEQ multiplex PCR; TCRdb's copy has only in-frame clones and lacks some. The V and J calls and clone size are taken from that table; D and trimming were inferred from the DNA. The sample includes under 200,000 clones, around nine tenths of them seen just once. V is TRBV6-2 or TRBV6-3 and J is TRBJ2-7; TRBD2 matches at 10 bases. This sequence was found in a man between 18 and 29 years old with active or convalescent COVID-19. Sequencing used peripheral blood. DNA of the CDR3: TGTGCCAGCAGTTACGGGACTAGCGCCTACGAGCAGTACTTC. As protein: CASSYGTSAYEQYF.